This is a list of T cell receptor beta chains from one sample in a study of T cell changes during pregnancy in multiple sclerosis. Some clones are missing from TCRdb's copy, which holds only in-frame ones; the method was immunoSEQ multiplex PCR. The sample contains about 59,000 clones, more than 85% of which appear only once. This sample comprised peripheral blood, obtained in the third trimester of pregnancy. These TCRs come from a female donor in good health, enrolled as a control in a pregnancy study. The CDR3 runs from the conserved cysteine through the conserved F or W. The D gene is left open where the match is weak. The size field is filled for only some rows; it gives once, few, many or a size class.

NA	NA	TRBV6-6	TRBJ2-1	TGTGCCAGCAGTTACTCGTCGGCCCAGGCATTGGGTGAGCAGTTCTTC	CASSYSSAQALGEQFF
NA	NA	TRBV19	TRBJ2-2	TGTGCCAGTAGTACTTACAGGGACACCGGGGAGCTGTTTTTT	CASSTYRDTGELFF
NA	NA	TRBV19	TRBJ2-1	TGTGCCAGTAGTATCGGGACTCTTTACAATGAGCAGTTCTTC	CASSIGTLYNEQFF
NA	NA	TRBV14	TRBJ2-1	TGTGCCAGCAGCCTCACAGGGAATTCGGGGAATGAGCAGTTCTTC	CASSLTGNSGNEQFF
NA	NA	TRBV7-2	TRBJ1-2	TGTGCCAGCAGCTTGAACAGTGGAAACTATGGCTACACCTTC	CASSLNSGNYGYTF
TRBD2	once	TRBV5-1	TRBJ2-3	TGCGCCAGCAGCCCGTCGATTGGGACTAGCGGGTCAGGGGGAGATACGCAGTATTTT	CASSPSIGTSGSGGDTQYF
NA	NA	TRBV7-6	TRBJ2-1	TGTGCCAGCAGCTTACAGGGGCCGTATTACAATGAGCAGTTCTTC	CASSLQGPYYNEQFF
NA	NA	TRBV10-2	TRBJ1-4	TGCGCCAGCAGCGTGGGGGGTTCGGGAGAAAAACTGTTTTTT	CASSVGGSGEKLFF
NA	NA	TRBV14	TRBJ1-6	TGTGCCAGCAGCCAAGGAGGCAGGACTTCCGATTCACCCCTCCACTTT	CASSQGGRTSDSPLHF
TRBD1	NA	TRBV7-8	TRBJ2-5	TGTGCCAGCAGCTTAGTTACAGGGGGCTATCAAGAGACCCAGTACTTC	CASSLVTGGYQETQYF
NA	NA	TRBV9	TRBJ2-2	TGTGCCAGCAGCGTAGGTAACAGGCTCTCTGAGCTGTTTTTT	CASSVGNRLSELFF
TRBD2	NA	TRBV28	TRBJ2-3	TGTGCCAGCAGCTTCGGGACTAGCGGGAGTTATACGCAGTATTTT	CASSFGTSGSYTQYF
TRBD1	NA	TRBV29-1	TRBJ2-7	TGCAGCGTTGATTTGGGACAGGGTACCTACGAGCAGTACTTC	CSVDLGQGTYEQYF
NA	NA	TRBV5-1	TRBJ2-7	TGCGCCAGCAGCTTGCGGGTCGGAACCTACGAGCAGTACTTC	CASSLRVGTYEQYF
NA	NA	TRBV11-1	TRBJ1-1	TGTGCCAGCAGCACCTATGAACCTTTGAACACTGAAGCTTTCTTT	CASSTYEPLNTEAFF
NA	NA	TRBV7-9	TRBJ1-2	TGTGCCAGCAGCTTAGATCAGTCCTATGGCTACACCTTC	CASSLDQSYGYTF
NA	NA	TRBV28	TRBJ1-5	TGTGCCAGCAGTCCTCCCGGTGGGGGGGGGCACAATCAGCCCCAGCATTTT	CASSPPGGGGHNQPQHF
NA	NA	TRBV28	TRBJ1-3	TGTGCCAGCAGTTTTGCCCCCCCGACAGGCCCCCGGGATTTT	CASSFAPPTGPRDF
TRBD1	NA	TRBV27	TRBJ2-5	TGTGCCAGCAGTGCCAGGGGGCGCAGGACCCAGTACTTC	CASSARGRRTQYF
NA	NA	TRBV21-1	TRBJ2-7	TGTGCCAGCACCCCGACAGACTCCTACGAGCAGTACTTC	CASTPTDSYEQYF
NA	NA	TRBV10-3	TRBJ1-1	TGTGCCGCGGCGGGGATGAACACTGAAGCTTTCTTT	CAAAGMNTEAFF
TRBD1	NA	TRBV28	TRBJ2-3	TGTGCCAGCAGTATCACGACAGGGGCGATCACTTCTAGCACAGATACGCAGTATTTT	CASSITTGAITSSTDTQYF
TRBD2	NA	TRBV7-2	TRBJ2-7	TGTGCCAGCAGCCGGGGGGGACCCCTCCTTAAGGGCGAGCAGTACTTC	CASSRGGPLLKGEQYF
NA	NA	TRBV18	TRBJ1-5	TGTGCCAGCTCACCTACATGGAATCAGCCCCAGCATTTT	CASSPTWNQPQHF
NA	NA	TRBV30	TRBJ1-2	TGTGCCTGGAGTGTCCGGGGAGCCTATGGCTACACCTTC	CAWSVRGAYGYTF